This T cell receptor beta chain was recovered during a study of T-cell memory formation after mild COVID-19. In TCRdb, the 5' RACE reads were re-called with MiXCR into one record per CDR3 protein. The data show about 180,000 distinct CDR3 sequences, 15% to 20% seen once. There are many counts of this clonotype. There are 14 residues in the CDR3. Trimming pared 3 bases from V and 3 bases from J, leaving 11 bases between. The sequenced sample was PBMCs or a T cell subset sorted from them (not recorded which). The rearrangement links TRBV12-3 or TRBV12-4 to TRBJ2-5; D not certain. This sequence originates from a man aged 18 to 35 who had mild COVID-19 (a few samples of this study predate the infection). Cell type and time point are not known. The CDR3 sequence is CASSFSEYEETQYF. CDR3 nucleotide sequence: TGTGCCAGCAGTTTTTCGGAGTACGAAGAGACCCAGTACTTC.